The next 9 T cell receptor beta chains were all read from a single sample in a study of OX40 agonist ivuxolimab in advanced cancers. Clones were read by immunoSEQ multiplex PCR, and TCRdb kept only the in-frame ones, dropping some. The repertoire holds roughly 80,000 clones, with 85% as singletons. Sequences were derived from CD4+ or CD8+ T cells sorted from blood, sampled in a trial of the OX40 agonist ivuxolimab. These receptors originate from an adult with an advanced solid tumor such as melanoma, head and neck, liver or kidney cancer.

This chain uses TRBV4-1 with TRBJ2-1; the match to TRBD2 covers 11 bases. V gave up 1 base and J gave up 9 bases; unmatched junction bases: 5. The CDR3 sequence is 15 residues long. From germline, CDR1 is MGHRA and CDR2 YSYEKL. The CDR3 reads CASSQGPSGGTEQFF. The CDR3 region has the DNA TGCGCCAGCAGCCAAGGTCCTAGCGGGGGGACTGAGCAGTTCTTC.

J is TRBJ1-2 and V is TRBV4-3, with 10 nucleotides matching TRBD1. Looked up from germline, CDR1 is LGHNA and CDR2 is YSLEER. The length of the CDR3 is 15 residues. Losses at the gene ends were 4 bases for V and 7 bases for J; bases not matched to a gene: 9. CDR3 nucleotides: TGCGCCAGCAGCCTTTCTGACAGGGGGCGTCGTGGCTACACCTTC. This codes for CASSLSDRGRRGYTF.

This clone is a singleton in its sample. CDR3 sequence (DNA): TGTGCCAGCAGTGAAGAACCGGGACAGTTGAGAGCTAACTATGGCTACACCTTC. Translation: CASSEEPGQLRANYGYTF. The chain has TRBV2 and TRBJ1-2; 7 bases are shared with TRBD1. Germline lookup yields CDR1 SNHLY and CDR2 FYNNEI. The trim removed 1 base at V and 0 bases at J, leaving 11 bases unmatched. This CDR3 is built from 18 residues.

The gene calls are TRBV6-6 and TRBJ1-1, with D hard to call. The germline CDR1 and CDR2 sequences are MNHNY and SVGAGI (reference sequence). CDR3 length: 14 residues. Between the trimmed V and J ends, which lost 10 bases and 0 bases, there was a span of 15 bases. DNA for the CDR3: TGTGCCACCCACCCCCAACCGATGAACACTGAAGCTTTCTTT. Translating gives CATHPQPMNTEAFF.

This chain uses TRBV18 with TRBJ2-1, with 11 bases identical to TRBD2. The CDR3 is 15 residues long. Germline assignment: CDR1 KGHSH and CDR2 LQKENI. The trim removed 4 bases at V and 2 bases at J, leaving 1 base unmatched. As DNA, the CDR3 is TGTGCCAGCTCACTAGCGGGGGGGCCCTACAATGAGCAGTTCTTC. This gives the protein CASSLAGGPYNEQFF. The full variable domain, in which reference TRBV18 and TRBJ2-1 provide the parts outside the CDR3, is NAGVMQNPRHLVRRRGQEARLRCSPMKGHSHVYWYRQLPEEGLKFMVYLQKENIIDESGMPKERFSAEFPKEGPSILRIQQVVRGDSAAYFCASSLAGGPYNEQFFGPGTRLTVL.

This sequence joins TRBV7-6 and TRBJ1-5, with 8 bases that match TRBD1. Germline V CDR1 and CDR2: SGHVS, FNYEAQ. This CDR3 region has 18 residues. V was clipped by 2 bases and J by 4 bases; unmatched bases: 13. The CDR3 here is CASSLLSRGQGSNQPQHF. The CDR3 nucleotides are TGTGCCAGCAGCTTACTTTCCAGGGGGCAGGGATCGAATCAGCCCCAGCATTTT.

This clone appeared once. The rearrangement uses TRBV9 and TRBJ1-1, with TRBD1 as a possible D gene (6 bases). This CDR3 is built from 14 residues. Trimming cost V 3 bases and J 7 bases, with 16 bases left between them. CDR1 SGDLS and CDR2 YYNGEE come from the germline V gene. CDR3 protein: CASSAQGPPLEAFF. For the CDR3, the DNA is TGTGCCAGCAGCGCCCAGGGGCCGCCCCTTGAAGCTTTCTTT.

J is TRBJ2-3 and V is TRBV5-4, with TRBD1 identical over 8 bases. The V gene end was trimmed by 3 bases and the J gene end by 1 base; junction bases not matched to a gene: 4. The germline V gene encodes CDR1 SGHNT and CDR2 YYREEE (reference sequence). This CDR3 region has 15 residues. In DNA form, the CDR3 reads TGTGCCAGCAGCTCAATGACAGGGGGCACAGATACGCAGTATTTT. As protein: CASSSMTGGTDTQYF.

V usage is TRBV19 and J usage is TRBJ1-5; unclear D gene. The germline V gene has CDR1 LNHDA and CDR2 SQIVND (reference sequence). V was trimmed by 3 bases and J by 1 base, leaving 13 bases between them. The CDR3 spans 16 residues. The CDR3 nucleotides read TGTGCCAGTAGTATTCTCGGAAGTCACAGCAATCAGCCCCAGCATTTT. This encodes CASSILGSHSNQPQHF.